This is a list of T cell receptor beta chains from one sample in a study of blood T cell repertoires in COVID-19. Sequencing used immunoSEQ multiplex PCR; TCRdb keeps in-frame clones, though not all of them. Of under 200,000 clones listed, approximately 90% were seen once; the top ten hold nearly 0.55%. The sample comprised peripheral blood. These receptors were collected from a man in his fifties or sixties with acute or convalescent COVID-19. The CDR3 runs from the conserved cysteine through the conserved F or W. The D gene is left open where the match is weak. Some rows have no size entry. The others give once, few or many, or a class for an expanded clone.

abundance,d_gene,v_gene,j_gene,CDR3aa,CDR3nt
-,-,TRBV27,TRBJ2-2,CASHGSGLAVTGELFF,TGTGCCAGTCATGGAAGTGGGCTAGCTGTTACCGGGGAGCTGTTTTTT
-,TRBD2,TRBV4-1,TRBJ2-3,CASSQGVSGRGGAADTQYF,TGCGCCAGCAGCCAAGGTGTTTCGGGTCGCGGGGGGGCCGCAGATACGCAGTATTTT
-,-,TRBV14,TRBJ1-2,CASSQAGRVGKLSFGYTF,TGTGCCAGCAGCCAAGCTGGCAGGGTGGGCAAACTATCTTTTGGCTACACCTTC
-,-,TRBV28,TRBJ1-3,CASRWTSSGNTIYF,TGTGCCAGCAGGTGGACATCCTCTGGAAACACCATATATTTT
-,TRBD1,TRBV23-1,TRBJ2-5,CAFPRDRGGSTQYF,TGCGCGTTCCCTCGGGACAGGGGTGGCTCTACCCAGTACTTC
-,-,TRBV7-2,TRBJ2-5,CASSYRSARGQETQYF,TGTGCCAGCAGCTACCGGTCCGCGCGTGGTCAAGAGACCCAGTACTTC
-,TRBD2,TRBV28,TRBJ2-5,CASSFGLAGRHF,TGTGCCAGCAGTTTCGGTCTAGCGGGGAGGCACTTC
-,TRBD1,TRBV3-1/TRBV3-2,TRBJ2-5,CASSRQGQETQYF,TGTGCCAGCAGCCGACAGGGCCAAGAGACCCAGTACTTC
-,-,TRBV11-1,TRBJ2-6,CASSLSGANVLTF,TGTGCCAGCAGCTTATCGGGGGCCAACGTCCTGACTTTC
-,-,TRBV2,TRBJ1-6,CASNRDYNSPLHF,TGTGCCAGCAATAGAGACTATAATTCACCCCTCCACTTT
-,-,TRBV19,TRBJ1-1,CASRRQVMNTEAFF,TGTGCCAGTAGGCGACAGGTCATGAACACTGAAGCTTTCTTT
once,TRBD1,TRBV30,TRBJ2-7,CAWTLYRGREQYF,TGTGCCTGGACCCTATACAGGGGGCGCGAGCAGTACTTC
-,TRBD1,TRBV6-5,TRBJ2-4,CASSYSTGGKNIQYF,TGTGCCAGCAGTTATTCAACAGGGGGCAAAAACATTCAGTACTTC
-,-,TRBV6-1,TRBJ1-5,CASSETMAQQPQHF,TGTGCCAGCAGTGAAACAATGGCTCAGCAGCCCCAGCATTTT
-,-,TRBV5-6,TRBJ2-6,CASSLEQGGANVLTF,TGTGCCAGCAGCTTGGAACAGGGAGGGGCCAACGTCCTGACTTTC
-,-,TRBV5-8,TRBJ2-1,CASSFRDFLGNEQFF,TGTGCCAGCAGCTTTAGGGACTTCCTGGGCAATGAGCAGTTCTTC